This T cell receptor beta chain was obtained from a study of identical twins. Study-wide results and limits: There was more out-of-frame TCR alpha sharing in monozygotic twins than models estimated. Less excess twin sharing appeared in beta out-of-frame sequences.

On this clonotype: Its target is not known.

Healthy Caucasian individuals made up all the donors. V shed 5 bases and J shed 5 bases, with 13 bases lying between them. CDR3 length equals 14 residues. The germline CDR1 and CDR2 sequences are LGHDT and YNNKEL (reference sequence). Template switching, a step in the protocol, added a universal primer site, and cDNA carried unique molecular identifiers. Via MiXCR, TCRdb re-called the 5' RACE reads, giving one row per CDR3 protein. Here the sample spans about 890,000 distinct CDR3 sequences, over 9% being singletons. This sample also belongs to another study, concerning yellow fever vaccine responses in identical twins.

The sample was PBMCs. This receptor was taken from a woman aged 18-30 years in good health. This chain uses TRBV3-1 with TRBJ2-1; possibly TRBD1 for D (5 bases). CDR3 DNA: TGTGCCAGCAGCGTCGGACACGTCAACAATGAGCAGTTCTTC. This gives the protein CASSVGHVNNEQFF.